This T cell receptor beta chain was documented in a study of vaccination effects on CD4 cells after COVID-19. The study, taken as a whole, reports: Clones arising from infection and from vaccination showed marked clonal contraction late after vaccination.

A word on this clone: Antigen specificity is unknown.

Sequencing was preceded by expansion of antigen-specific CD4+ T cells with viral peptide pools in the ViraFEST assay. Following culture for more than 9 days, CD4+ T cells were isolated. Of the BNT162b2 and mRNA-1273 vaccines, participants received two doses of one or the other. IL-2 medium supplanted half the medium on days 3 and 7. Clones were sequenced by immunoSEQ multiplex PCR, and TCRdb holds only the in-frame ones, with some missing. The sample includes approximately 70,000 clones, 76% of them seen just once. The CDR3 spans 14 residues. CDR1 and CDR2 (germline): SEHNR, FQNEAQ (reference sequence). Trimming pared 2 bases from V and 6 bases from J, leaving 13 bases between.

The V and J genes are TRBV7-9 and TRBJ1-2, with unresolved D. Sequencing was performed on CD4+ T cells from PBMCs cultured with HCoV-OC43 spike peptides, taken after COVID-19 vaccination. Subset meaning: HCoV-OC43 spike overlapping peptide pool stimulation. This TCR was recovered from a human donor who received a COVID-19 vaccine. The CDR3, as DNA: TGTGCCAGCAGCTTAAAGGAGGGAGGGAATGGCTACACCTTC. It codes for CASSLKEGGNGYTF.